The clone carrying this T cell receptor beta chain showed up just once. What it binds is unknown. This table comes from immunoSEQ multiplex PCR, and its TCRdb copy is limited to in-frame clones, with some not included. The sample holds about 100,000 clones, approximately 92% seen once. The data were obtained in a study of graft-versus-host responses after intestinal transplantation. In the study overall: The study gave all recipients anti-thymocyte globulin induction, then tacrolimus and steroids for 2 to 3 years.

V dropped 4 bases and J dropped 5; count of bases not matched to a gene: 14. Germline V CDR1 and CDR2: SGHDN, FVKESK. CDR3 length: 17 amino acids. Study-wide findings and caveats: Early post-transplant falls in HvG clones accompanied the peak levels of circulating GvH clones. Analysis identified GvH clones in recipient marrow, with some appearing first in ileum or blood.

Sequenced material: PBMCs, taken about 450 days after intestinal transplant. This chain connects TRBV14 to TRBJ2-5, with TRBD2 matching 9 bases. This sequence originates from a human patient who received an intestinal transplant, so some T cells may come from the graft donor. CDR3: CASSLRAPSGVLETQYF. DNA of the CDR3: TGTGCCAGCAGCCTAAGGGCTCCTAGCGGGGTTCTGGAGACCCAGTACTTC.